This T cell receptor beta chain came from a study of T cells in Graves' hyperthyroidism and ophthalmopathy (dated by TCRdb to about 2019). Study-level background: Peripheral blood was collected at initial diagnosis, before any treatment. To identify TCR V-J signatures that set the groups apart, the researchers used a discovery cohort of 100 or so patients, made up of roughly 45 with Graves' ophthalmopathy and 57 with stable Graves' hyperthyroidism. An independent validation cohort of some 18 hyperthyroidism patients and about 16 patients who later progressed to ophthalmopathy tested prospective prediction of ophthalmopathy. For training and testing, the roughly 93 patients in the discovery cohort were randomly divided in a 7:3 ratio. The study also compared thyroid tissue and blood T-cell repertoires from more than 5 Graves' hyperthyroidism patients. After sampling, hyperthyroidism patients received methimazole starting at 30 mg daily, and ophthalmopathy patients received high-dose intravenous methylprednisolone. According to the paper, TCR Vbeta CDR3 sequencing was carried out on about 140 peripheral blood samples, which came from more than 40 ophthalmopathy, approximately 72 hyperthyroidism and roughly 17 progressor patients.

V lost 4 bases and J lost 8 bases; the stretch between them is 9 bases long. Taken from cysteine to phenylalanine, the CDR3 has 11 residues. Only the CDR3 portion is preserved as DNA: 33 bases, with reading frame beginning at the first base. CDR1 is given as SGHDT and CDR2 as YYEEEE, both from the germline V gene. Here is what the overall study found, with its caveats: In validation, progression to ophthalmopathy was predicted by the model with 65% to 71% sensitivity and around 76% specificity, a median of roughly 6 months before onset. In cross-validation, a model built on a 13 V-J signature told ophthalmopathy apart from stable hyperthyroidism with approximately 90% sensitivity and roughly 82% specificity, and in testing the same model reached 80%/75%. Most expanded thyroid clonotypes (frequency above 0.001) were also detected in blood, a finding suggesting that blood repertoires may reflect thyroid immune responses. Sample size was not statistically predetermined, and blinding of investigators to group allocation was not performed.

The TCR beta CDR3 regions were amplified from the RNA transcripts. A first-round RT-PCR of the TCR CDR3 used the HTBI primer set with the Qiagen OneStep RT-PCR kit. A second multiplex PCR round built the libraries, followed by size selection and purification. Libraries were sequenced paired-end with 100 bp reads on an Illumina HiSeq2000. The authors' pipeline ran thus. SOAPnuke was used to process the raw data, removing reads that contained adapters or uncalled bases, had a mean Phred below 15, or lacked an exact match to the constant primer or identifier. COPE v1.2.5 was used to merge the high-quality paired reads, and each unique nucleotide sequence was defined as a clonotype. Clonotypes were aligned to IMGT TRBV, TRBD and TRBJ reference segments using MiTCR v1.1. The analysis was restricted to V-J combinations with a frequency above 0.0001, which together covered 99% to 99.2% of the repertoires. The TCS score was defined as F50 (clonal expansion) divided by E x V (chaos), with BLOSUM62-based TCRdist calculated between CDR3 peptides within each V-J. Welch's t-statistics and random forest reduced around 520 V-J features to about 13, which were used in a naive Bayes classifier (R e1071). Using fastp at Q25 and MiXCR, TCRdb reprocessed the public reads and kept productive beta chains. Rows merge per CDR3 protein into single entries with the most common DNA and genes. TCRdb assigned the V and J calls; the authors' analysis was not used. A total of hundreds of thousands of distinct CDR3 sequences appear in this sample, 15% to 20% of them only once. The ten biggest clones cover over 45% of the sample.

This clonotype was seen only a few times. Its antigen has not been determined. No much larger clone exists at a distance of one base, and base qualities are not known. In the ophthalmopathy patients, disease was moderately to severely active, with a Clinical Activity Score of 3 or more, a NOSPECS grade of 4 or more, and a duration of less than 3 months. Exclusion was applied to patients with uncontrolled infections, other autoimmune diseases, pregnancy or lactation. Diagnoses were established on the basis of clinical symptoms, serum thyroxine and TRAb, thyroid ultrasound, and orbital computed tomography. PBMCs were isolated from about 9.2 ml of fresh peripheral blood by Ficoll-Paque density gradient centrifugation. Trizol reagent was used to extract total RNA, and RNA quality was then checked on an Agilent 2100 Bioanalyzer.

The rearrangement joined TRBV5-6 to TRBJ1-1, with TRBD1 tentatively as D gene (6 bases match). The TCR comes from a man in his forties with Graves' ophthalmopathy. The sample taken for sequencing was blood. CDR3 region: CASSMDREAFF. The nucleotides are TGTGCCAGCAGCATGGACAGAGAAGCTTTCTTT.